The sequence of this T cell receptor beta chain was determined in a study of blood T cell repertoires in COVID-19 (dated by TCRdb to the early 2020s). Notes on the research overall: The collaborator samples originated in the United States, Italy and Spain and spanned the acute and convalescent phases of COVID-19. Where HLA class I and class II types were available, the types were taken from metadata supplied by the sample provider, not from assay-based typing. The repertoires were released in a freely available public database intended as a resource for research on the immune response to SARS-CoV-2. Subjects who had been exposed to COVID-19, were actively infected with it, or had recovered from it provided the deeply sampled blood TCRbeta repertoires that made up the dataset. Nearly every sample came with metadata listing a de-identified subject ID, COVID-19 status, age in years and sex. The prospective study material was composed of cDNA or gDNA derived from T cells, B-cell-depleted T cells, or PBMCs. The samples were drawn from two sources: the first 160 participants of the ongoing ImmuneRACE study, and 950 to 1,500 subjects contributed by 6 global collaborators.

As for this clone: What antigen it recognizes has not been identified. No per-base quality is available; no much larger clone lies one base away.

General conclusions and limits of the study: The quantity of clinical and demographic metadata differed by source and by participant and was supplied without curation.

The collaborating institutions used their own protocols to collect whole blood in K2EDTA tubes. Collaborator samples were shipped for TCRbeta analysis as frozen whole blood, isolated PBMCs, or DNA extracted from either sample type. Via the germline V gene, CDR1 is SGHTA and CDR2 FQGNSA. The CDR3, cysteine through phenylalanine, is 15 amino acids long. Only CDR3 DNA remains: 45 bases, in frame from the first base. For this chain, trimming is 2 bases at the V end and 2 bases at the J end, and the number of junction bases without a gene match is 4. The immunoSEQ Assay, a bias-controlled multiplex PCR, was used to amplify TCRbeta CDR3 regions from genomic DNA. In the authors' own workflow: The number of nucleated cells in each sample was estimated from the amplification of reference gene primers within the assay. To quantify the absolute abundance of each unique TCRbeta CDR3 rearrangement, sequence reads were collapsed and filtered. For each sample, productive Simpson clonality was calculated as the square root of Simpson's diversity index over productive rearrangements. TCRdb re-hosts the immuneACCESS table, in-frame sequences only. Its copies lack some clones; in the studies checked, an unresolved V gene accounts for under half of them, and the cause for the rest is not known. That table is the source of V, J and clone size, and D and trimming were worked out from the DNA. Here the sample has 200,000 to 250,000 clones; 85% to 90% occur a single time. 5% to 6.5% of the sample is held by the ten biggest clonotypes.

This sequence originates from a man older than 75 with acute or convalescent COVID-19. Recombination joined TRBV7-2 with TRBJ2-3, with 7 bases matching TRBD1. The sequenced sample was peripheral blood. The DNA sequence reads TGTGCCAGCAGCTTAATGGGACAGTACACAGATACGCAGTATTTT. It encodes CASSLMGQYTDTQYF. Extended through the reference TRBV7-2 and TRBJ2-3 proteins, this CDR3 yields the full variable domain: GAGVSQSPSNKVTEKGKDVELRCDPISGHTALYWYRQSLGQGLEFLIYFQGNSAPDKSGLPSDRFSAERTGGSVSTLTIQRTQQEDSAVYLCASSLMGQYTDTQYFGPGTRLTVL.